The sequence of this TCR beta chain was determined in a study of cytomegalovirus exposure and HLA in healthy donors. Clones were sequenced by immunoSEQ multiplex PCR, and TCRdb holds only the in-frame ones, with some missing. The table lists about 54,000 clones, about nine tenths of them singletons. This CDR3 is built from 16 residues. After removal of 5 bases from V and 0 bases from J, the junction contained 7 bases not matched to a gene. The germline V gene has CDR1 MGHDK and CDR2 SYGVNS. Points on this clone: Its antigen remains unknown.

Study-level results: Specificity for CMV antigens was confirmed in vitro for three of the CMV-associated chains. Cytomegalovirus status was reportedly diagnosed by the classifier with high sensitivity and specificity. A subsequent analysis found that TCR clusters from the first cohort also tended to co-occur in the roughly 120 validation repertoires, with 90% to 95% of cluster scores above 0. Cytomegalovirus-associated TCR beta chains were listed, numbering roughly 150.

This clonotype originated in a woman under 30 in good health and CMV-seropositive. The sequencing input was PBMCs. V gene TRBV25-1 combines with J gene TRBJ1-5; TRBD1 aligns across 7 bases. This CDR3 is CASSPQGWYSNQPQHF. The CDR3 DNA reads TGTGCCAGCAGTCCACAGGGGTGGTATAGCAATCAGCCCCAGCATTTT.